A selection of T cell receptor beta chains follows, all from one sample in a study of early T cells in non-severe SARS-CoV-2 infection. Each CDR3 protein is one row after TCRdb ran MiXCR on the 5' RACE reads. The table has roughly 69,000 distinct CDR3 sequences, more than 8% seen once; the top ten hold roughly a sixth. The source material was whole blood, sampled at baseline. These TCRs come from an adult who was a healthcare worker with PCR-confirmed SARS-CoV-2 infection or an uninfected control (not recorded which). Each CDR3 is given without its conserved first and last residue. Each record gives: CDR3 length, V gene, clone size, CDR3 protein. A row's size may be missing; if present it is once, few, many or a size class.

15	TRBV27	many	ASSFSRQGVGTGELF
12	TRBV5-1	many	ASSLLTTNEKLF
13	TRBV3-1	many	ASSRPGASADTQY
17	TRBV11-3	many	ASSSTGLAGGLGTDTQY
14	TRBV3-1	many	ASSQDPWLGRGEAF
11	TRBV6-2/TRBV6-3	many	ASTRTGGYGYT
13	TRBV20-1	few	SARDTTGLSYEQY
11	TRBV7-2	medium-sized	ASSFSGKDTQY
13	TRBV28	many	ASSSAGGGYNEQF
11	TRBV12-3/TRBV12-4	few	ASSLPLGNEQF
16	TRBV3-1	.	ASNQEVPGLSEIDTQY
12	TRBV29-1	few	SVFPRTVIPEAF
15	TRBV28	few	ASSPGTGGSSGNTIY
16	TRBV28	many	ASSPWGQGLSGANVLT
13	TRBV27	many	ASRRTPGRVYEQY
10	TRBV29-1	many	SVERLADEQF
14	TRBV9	few	ASSVEGAGTNEKLF
11	TRBV7-7	.	ASSRGQEYEQY
13	TRBV7-8	many	ASSLNRGGEETQY
10	TRBV20-1	many	SLERERETQY
12	TRBV5-1	many	ASSTGQMDQPQH
16	TRBV27	few	ASSSSLGLAGVKETQY
11	TRBV7-8	.	ASGTGGPNEQF
13	TRBV19	.	ASTLAGGPSDTQY
10	TRBV5-1	many	ASSMQGARAF
12	TRBV29-1	many	SVGAGGAFNEQF
15	TRBV25-1	.	ASSPLTSGASTDTQY
13	TRBV28	many	ASSPAGANTGELF
11	TRBV9	.	ASSEGFNYGYT
11	TRBV5-1	.	ASSLTGFYGYT
13	TRBV27	many	ASSLLDSYNSPLH
14	TRBV5-6	.	ASSLAGGASNQPQH
13	TRBV6-1	many	ASTSTLDASNEQY
12	TRBV24-1	many	ATSEPDPNNEQF
12	TRBV29-1	few	SAGTSGNEAEQF
13	TRBV5-1	.	ASSLRLATTDTQY
14	TRBV3-1	many	ASSQVLAGGPDEQF
14	TRBV24-1	.	ATSDPLGAGAGELF
13	TRBV5-1	.	ASSLGGTGTYGYT
12	TRBV2	many	ASSLAGEVNEQF
13	TRBV7-9	few	ANRGTGGPYNEQF
14	TRBV12-5	.	ASGLPPGQGNTEAF
14	TRBV20-1	many	SARDLKLGDYNEQF
15	TRBV7-6	.	ASSERDRRTRTDTQY
12	TRBV20-1	few	SARGGRALNTQY